The sequence of this TCR beta chain was determined in a study of shared clonotypes between healthy human individuals. Study findings and constraints: The four-donor shared clonotypes exceeded non-shared clonotypes in generation probability, with non-shared ones scoring lower.

CD45RO+ cells joined CCR7-negative CD45RA+ TemRA cells to form CD8 memory. Per germline, CDR1 SGHTA and CDR2 FQGNSA. The V gene lost 3 bases and the J gene lost 5 bases, with 16 bases spanning the gap. CDR3 size: 15 residues. As to this clone: The antigen is not known.

Sorted-subset replicate PCR reactions were performed with 150 to 200 ng DNA, corresponding to tens of thousands of T cell genomes. Assay: immunoSEQ multiplex PCR; the TCRdb copy retains only in-frame clones and omits some. The sample holds roughly 320,000 clones, 80% to 90% seen once. V and J are TRBV7-2 and TRBJ2-5; either TRBD1 or TRBD2 may fit D (6 bases each). The sequenced sample consisted of memory CD8+ T cells sorted from blood. Subset specified: CD45RO+ cells pooled with CCR7-negative TemRA cells. The receptor comes from a man between 18 and 35 years old in good health. The CDR3 here is CASSFYGGHMETQYF. The CDR3 DNA follows: TGTGCCAGCAGCTTTTATGGGGGGCACATGGAGACCCAGTACTTC.